This T cell receptor beta chain derives from a study of cytomegalovirus exposure and HLA in healthy donors. Whole-study results and caveats: Data from an earlier analysis indicated that most TCR beta V segments were productive either about 87% or about 30% of the time.

Note on this clone: Its antigen is still unknown.

This CDR3 is 17 amino acids long. V lost 9 bases and J lost 1; bases outside the gene matches: 12. The germline V gene has CDR1 LNHDA and CDR2 SQIVND (reference sequence). The PCR employed 60 Vbeta primers together with 13 Jbeta primers. Profiled with immunoSEQ multiplex PCR; TCRdb holds only in-frame clones, not every one. The sample has around 200,000 clones, about 81% seen once; the top ten hold 2.7%. The chain couples TRBV19 to TRBJ1-5; 10 bases are a match to TRBD1. What was sequenced was PBMCs. The TCR was taken from a woman aged 40 to 50 in good health and CMV-seronegative. For the CDR3, the DNA is TGTGCCAGCCTCGACAGGGGGCAAGCATTAAGCAATCAGCCCCAGCATTTT. Translating gives CASLDRGQALSNQPQHF. Full variable domain (outside the CDR3, taken from reference TRBV19 and TRBJ1-5): DGGITQSPKYLFRKEGQNVTLSCEQNLNHDAMYWYRQDPGQGLRLIYYSQIVNDFQKGDIAEGYSVSREKKESFPLTVTSAQKNPTAFYLCASLDRGQALSNQPQHFGDGTRLSIL.